The 29 T cell receptor beta chains listed next were all sequenced from one sample in a study of blood T cell repertoires in COVID-19. The data were produced by immunoSEQ multiplex PCR, yet TCRdb's version contains in-frame clones alone and is incomplete. The data show 110,000 or so clones, about 85% seen once. Source material: peripheral blood. The receptors were sampled from a man aged 35 to 55 with acute or convalescent COVID-19.

The chain employs TRBV24-1 and TRBJ2-5, with 8 bases lining up with TRBD2. Unmatched junction bases numbered 4, after V lost 7 bases and J lost 4 bases. This CDR3 has 13 amino acids. The germline CDR1 and CDR2 sequences are KGHDR and SFDVKD. CDR3 DNA: TGTGCCACCAGCGGGGGGGGCGGAGAGACCCAGTACTTC. This encodes CATSGGGGETQYF.

The J gene is TRBJ2-3, the V gene TRBV9, with D maybe TRBD2 (6 bases). CDR1 SGDLS and CDR2 YYNGEE come from the germline V gene. The CDR3 totals 15 residues. Trimming removed 4 bases at V and 0 bases at J, with 12 bases between. The CDR3 spells CASSFSGSSTDTQYF. The DNA for the CDR3 is TGTGCCAGCAGCTTTAGCGGATCTAGCACAGATACGCAGTATTTT.

The rearrangement links TRBV4-3 to TRBJ2-1; 8 bases align to TRBD1. The CDR3 is 13 residues long. Germline-derived CDR1 and CDR2 are LGHNA and YSLEER. With 3 bases clipped from V and 10 bases from J, the junction kept 5 bases outside the gene matches. The CDR3 sequence: CASSHGQGNEQFF. The DNA for the CDR3 is TGCGCCAGCAGCCATGGACAGGGTAACGAGCAGTTCTTC.

This chain connects TRBV7-2 to TRBJ2-2; TRBD1 might be the D (6 bases). Germline CDR1 and CDR2: SGHTA and FQGNSA. V lost 2 bases, J lost 7 bases, and 17 bases lay in between. The CDR3 contains 16 residues. The CDR3 DNA reads TGTGCCAGCAGCTTACAGGGGATAGTCGGAATCGGGGAGCTGTTTTTT. This gives the protein CASSLQGIVGIGELFF. The whole variable domain, remainder taken from reference TRBV7-2 and TRBJ2-2, is GAGVSQSPSNKVTEKGKDVELRCDPISGHTALYWYRQSLGQGLEFLIYFQGNSAPDKSGLPSDRFSAERTGGSVSTLTIQRTQQEDSAVYLCASSLQGIVGIGELFFGEGSRLTVL.

This chain joins TRBV5-1 and TRBJ1-4; 11 bases map to TRBD1. The CDR3 sequence is 15 residues long. Germline CDR1 reads SGHRS; CDR2 reads YFSETQ. Trimming at V came to 1 base and at J to 8 bases, leaving 4 bases not matched to a gene. The CDR3 DNA follows: TGCGCCAGCAGCTTGACGGGACAGGGGGGCGAAAAACTGTTTTTT. This gives the protein CASSLTGQGGEKLFF. The complete variable domain, with remaining parts taken from reference TRBV5-1 and TRBJ1-4, reads KAGVTQTPRYLIKTRGQQVTLSCSPISGHRSVSWYQQTPGQGLQFLFEYFSETQRNKGNFPGRFSGRQFSNSRSEMNVSTLELGDSALYLCASSLTGQGGEKLFFGSGTQLSVL.

The chain uses TRBV24-1 and TRBJ2-1; 13 bases match TRBD2. CDR3 length: 17 amino acids. The ends lost 4 bases at V and 5 bases at J; junction bases unmatched: 7. Germline values: CDR1 KGHDR, CDR2 SFDVKD. DNA of the CDR3: TGTGCCACCAGTGACTCTAGACTAGCGGGGGGCAACAATGAGCAGTTCTTC. It codes for CATSDSRLAGGNNEQFF.

This chain links TRBV29-1 with TRBJ1-2, with D possibly being TRBD1 (5 bases). The CDR3 runs 15 residues. From germline, CDR1 is SQVTM and CDR2 ANQGSEA. V lost 3 bases to trimming and J lost 8 bases, with 22 bases between them. CDR3 bases: TGCAGCGTTGAGGGGGTTGCCGGAGGGCTAGGGGGCTACACCTTC. As protein: CSVEGVAGGLGGYTF.

V and J are TRBV21-1 and TRBJ2-2; the D call in the table, TRBD2, was not verified against the DNA. TRBV21-1 is a documented pseudogene. The CDR3 has 13 amino acids. The CDR3 region has the DNA TGTGCCAGCAGCAAAGTTGAGAACGGGGAGCTGTTTTTT. Protein product: CASSKVENGELFF.

The chain couples TRBV5-1 to TRBJ2-3; 8 bases are a match to TRBD2. The germline CDR1 and CDR2 sequences are SGHRS and YFSETQ. The CDR3 is 16 amino acids. V was clipped by 4 bases and J by 0 bases; unmatched bases: 7. The CDR3 DNA follows: TGCGCCAGCAGCCCGGGAGGGGTTTGGAGCACAGATACGCAGTATTTT. Amino acid sequence: CASSPGGVWSTDTQYF.

This chain connects TRBV9 to TRBJ1-1; 8 bases line up with TRBD1. This CDR3 is built from 14 residues. V dropped 2 bases and J dropped 0; count of bases not matched to a gene: 0. Germline-derived CDR1 and CDR2 are SGDLS and YYNGEE. The CDR3 bases are TGTGCCAGCAGCGTGACAGGGGTGAACACTGAAGCTTTCTTT. It encodes CASSVTGVNTEAFF.

The rearrangement links TRBV12-3 or TRBV12-4 to TRBJ1-1; D gene ambiguous. V lost 5 bases, J lost 2 bases, and 9 bases lay in between. CDR3 length: 13 amino acids. The CDR3, as DNA: TGTGCCAGCAGTCTCCTAATTAACACTGAAGCTTTCTTT. Protein product: CASSLLINTEAFF.

V usage is TRBV7-2 and J usage is TRBJ2-2; D is perhaps TRBD1 (6 bases). Germline CDR1 reads SGHTA; CDR2 reads FQGNSA. CDR3 length equals 15 residues. Trimming took off 5 bases at V and 4 bases at J, with 14 bases between the two ends. The CDR3 loop reads CASSQLGTSTGELFF. As DNA, the CDR3 is TGTGCCAGCAGCCAACTTGGGACATCCACCGGGGAGCTGTTTTTT. The entire variable domain, with the rest obtained from reference TRBV7-2 and TRBJ2-2, is as follows: GAGVSQSPSNKVTEKGKDVELRCDPISGHTALYWYRQSLGQGLEFLIYFQGNSAPDKSGLPSDRFSAERTGGSVSTLTIQRTQQEDSAVYLCASSQLGTSTGELFFGEGSRLTVL.

This chain uses TRBV12-3 or TRBV12-4 with TRBJ1-1; maybe TRBD1 (5 bases). The CDR3 totals 12 residues. V shed 7 bases and J shed 6 bases, with 12 bases lying between them. This CDR3 is CASKRGGAEAFF. The CDR3 DNA is TGTGCCAGCAAACGGGGAGGGGCTGAAGCTTTCTTT.

The CDR3 here is CASSPRQGAETQYF. CDR3 DNA: TGTGCCAGCAGCCCTAGACAGGGGGCAGAGACCCAGTACTTC. V is TRBV7-2 and J is TRBJ2-5; 10 bases fit TRBD1. CDR3 length: 14 amino acids. The V and J ends lost 5 bases and 4 bases, in that order; junction bases with no gene match: 4. CDR1 and CDR2 from the germline V gene are SGHTA and FQGNSA. Full variable domain (outside the CDR3, taken from reference TRBV7-2 and TRBJ2-5): GAGVSQSPSNKVTEKGKDVELRCDPISGHTALYWYRQSLGQGLEFLIYFQGNSAPDKSGLPSDRFSAERTGGSVSTLTIQRTQQEDSAVYLCASSPRQGAETQYFGPGTRLLVL.

This chain's CDR3 is CASSMTGGGTEAFF. The DNA of the CDR3 is TGCGCCAGCAGCATGACAGGGGGAGGCACTGAAGCTTTCTTT. This chain connects TRBV5-1 to TRBJ1-1, with TRBD1 matching over 9 bases. Germline V CDR1 and CDR2: SGHRS, YFSETQ. The CDR3 has 14 amino acids. Unmatched junction bases numbered 5, after V lost 4 bases and J lost 4 bases.

The chain combines TRBV5-6 with TRBJ1-2, with TRBD1 identical over 7 bases. CDR1 is SGHDT, CDR2 YYEEEE, per germline. The J segment lost 3 bases and the V segment lost 4 bases, leaving 6 bases of the junction unmatched. The CDR3 covers 14 residues. This chain's CDR3 is CASSATGEYYGYTF. The CDR3 region has the DNA TGTGCCAGCAGCGCAACAGGGGAGTACTATGGCTACACCTTC.

This clone has a single count. This rearrangement joins TRBV7-2 to TRBJ2-1, with 14 positions matching TRBD2. The J segment lost 0 bases and the V segment lost 1 base, leaving 5 bases of the junction unmatched. The germline V gene has CDR1 SGHTA and CDR2 FQGNSA. The CDR3 runs 19 residues. In nucleotides, the CDR3 is TGTGCCAGCAGCTTAGTGGGACTAGCGGGGGCGAACTCCTACAATGAGCAGTTCTTC. It translates to CASSLVGLAGANSYNEQFF.

V and J are TRBV29-1 and TRBJ2-7, with D perhaps TRBD1 (6 bases). This CDR3 is built from 12 residues. The germline V gene has CDR1 SQVTM and CDR2 ANQGSEA. V was clipped by 5 bases and J by 2 bases, with 10 bases between them. The CDR3 spells CSVQGSPYEQYF. The CDR3 coding sequence is TGCAGCGTTCAGGGGTCCCCCTACGAGCAGTACTTC.

This chain joins TRBV19 and TRBJ2-3; D ambiguous. The CDR3 is 14 amino acids. Germline V lookup: CDR1 LNHDA, CDR2 SQIVND (reference sequence). V lost 2 bases to trimming and J lost 4 bases, with 10 bases between them. CDR3 sequence (DNA): TGTGCCAGTAGTATATTGTCGGTGGCAGATACGCAGTATTTT. Its protein product is CASSILSVADTQYF.

This chain uses TRBV2 with TRBJ2-2, with TRBD1 matching 7 bases. Unmatched junction bases numbered 9, after V lost 8 bases and J lost 3 bases. The germline gives CDR1 SNHLY, CDR2 FYNNEI. There are 15 residues in the CDR3. This CDR3 is CASSGRGLDTGELFF. As DNA, the CDR3 is TGTGCCAGCTCTGGAAGGGGGCTTGACACCGGGGAGCTGTTTTTT.

The chain couples TRBV7-3 to TRBJ2-1; 9 bases align to TRBD1. The CDR3 has 15 residues. V shed 1 base, J shed 5 bases, and the junction held 3 bases outside the gene matches. Per the germline V gene, CDR1 is SGHTA and CDR2 is FQGTGA. This chain's CDR3 is CASSLNRGLNNEQFF. The CDR3 nucleotides are TGTGCCAGCAGCTTAAACAGGGGGCTTAACAATGAGCAGTTCTTC. Supplemented by reference TRBV7-3 and TRBJ2-1, the full variable domain reads GAGVSQTPSNKVTEKGKYVELRCDPISGHTALYWYRQSLGQGPEFLIYFQGTGAADDSGLPNDRFFAVRPEGSVSTLKIQRTERGDSAVYLCASSLNRGLNNEQFFGPGTRLTVL.

The chain employs TRBV4-1 and TRBJ1-2, with 12 positions matching TRBD1. There are 16 residues in the CDR3. In germline, CDR1 is MGHRA, CDR2 YSYEKL. The trim removed 4 bases at V and 8 bases at J, leaving 11 bases unmatched. The chain's CDR3 is CASSRAGTGGAGGYTF. CDR3 nucleotides: TGCGCCAGCAGCCGGGCCGGGACAGGGGGCGCGGGAGGCTACACCTTC.

V usage is TRBV2 and J usage is TRBJ1-5, with D unresolved. The CDR3 runs 15 residues. Trimming removed 6 bases at V and 1 base at J, with 13 bases between. From germline, CDR1 is SNHLY and CDR2 FYNNEI. The CDR3 reads CASSSGPSSNQPQHF. CDR3 nucleotide sequence: TGTGCCAGCAGCTCAGGCCCCTCAAGCAATCAGCCCCAGCATTTT. Together with reference TRBV2 and TRBJ1-5, the CDR3 gives the full variable domain: EPEVTQTPSHQVTQMGQEVILRCVPISNHLYFYWYRQILGQKVEFLVSFYNNEISEKSEIFDDQFSVERPDGSNFTLKIRSTKLEDSAMYFCASSSGPSSNQPQHFGDGTRLSIL.

This chain joins TRBV6-2 or TRBV6-3 and TRBJ2-1, with a possible D match to TRBD1 (6 bases). V lost 6 bases and J lost 9, with 12 bases in between. Germline CDR1 is MNHEY and CDR2 is SVGEGT. This CDR3 has 12 residues. The CDR3 region is CASSTTGSEQFF. CDR3 sequence (DNA): TGTGCCAGCAGCACCACAGGGTCTGAGCAGTTCTTC.

The chain couples TRBV19 to TRBJ1-5; 11 bases align to TRBD1. V dropped 3 bases and J dropped 5; count of bases not matched to a gene: 3. The CDR3 sequence is 15 residues long. Germline V lookup: CDR1 LNHDA, CDR2 SQIVND (reference sequence). The CDR3 DNA is TGTGCCAGTAGTATGGGACAGGGGGTGTATCAGCCCCAGCATTTT. This gives the protein CASSMGQGVYQPQHF.

The chain has TRBV15 and TRBJ1-5, with D perhaps matching TRBD1 (5 bases). The CDR3 extends over 14 amino acids. V was shortened by 0 bases and J by 14 bases, with 17 bases between the two germline ends. Germline V gene lookup returns CDR1 LNHNV and CDR2 YYDKDF (reference sequence). CDR3 coding DNA: TGTGCCACCAGCAGAGATCGGGCACCGGGGGTCAAGCATTTT. Protein sequence: CATSRDRAPGVKHF. Using reference TRBV15 and TRBJ1-5 for the parts outside the CDR3, the full variable domain is DAMVIQNPRYQVTQFGKPVTLSCSQTLNHNVMYWYQQKSSQAPKLLFHYYDKDFNNEADTPDNFQSRRPNTSFCFLDIRSPGLGDTAMYLCATSRDRAPGVKHFGDGTRLSIL.

The chain's CDR3 is CASSYVQTVYSNQPQHF. CDR3 DNA sequence: TGTGCCAGCAGTTACGTACAAACAGTATATAGCAATCAGCCCCAGCATTTT. The J gene is TRBJ1-5, the V gene TRBV6-2 or TRBV6-3; D remains ambiguous. Germline CDR1 is MNHEY and CDR2 is SVGEGT. This CDR3 has 17 amino acids. V was trimmed by 2 bases and J by 0 bases, leaving 14 bases between them.

The rearrangement joins TRBV5-4 to TRBJ2-3; TRBD2 aligns across 10 bases. V lost 0 bases, J lost 6 bases, and 4 bases stayed unmatched. Per germline, CDR1 SGHNT and CDR2 YYREEE (reference sequence). There are 15 residues in the CDR3. CDR3 sequence (DNA): TGTGCCAGCAGCTTGGCGGCTAGCGGGGGTGATACGCAGTATTTT. It is translated as CASSLAASGGDTQYF. Together with reference TRBV5-4 and TRBJ2-3, the CDR3 gives the full variable domain: ETGVTQSPTHLIKTRGQQVTLRCSSQSGHNTVSWYQQALGQGPQFIFQYYREEENGRGNFPPRFSGLQFPNYSSELNVNALELDDSALYLCASSLAASGGDTQYFGPGTRLTVL.

The chain has TRBV27 and TRBJ1-6; D is perhaps TRBD1 (5 bases). V lost 4 bases to trimming and J lost 7 bases, with 17 bases between them. The germline V gene has CDR1 MNHEY and CDR2 SMNVEV (reference sequence). The CDR3 contains 16 residues. In DNA form, the CDR3 reads TGTGCCAGCAGTTGGGGGACCGCCGCGGGGAATTCACCCCTCCACTTT. It translates to CASSWGTAAGNSPLHF.